The source of this T cell receptor (beta chain) is a study of shared clonotypes between healthy human individuals (dated by TCRdb to about 2020). For the wider study: A couple of women and three men aged 18 to 49 years were included in the cohort. To estimate repertoire size and how much clonotype sharing occurs between individuals, the study deeply sequenced the blood TCR repertoires of five healthy adults. Per donor, three plates each were used for CD4 naive and CD4 memory, two for CD8 naive, and one for CD8 memory. Leukapheresis yielded between about 0.85 and 10 billion PBMCs per donor. Different laboratories and diverse techniques were used to prepare libraries and sequence TCR repertoires, to increase sequencing depth and limit assay-specific biases. The paper as a whole reports these results and caveats: Higher generation probabilities were observed for clonotypes shared by all four sorted-subset donors than for non-shared clonotypes. Pairwise subsampling indicated that sequencing depth was expected to affect the degree of clonotype sharing among donors. The small number of donors limited the genetic and exposure-history diversity represented. Only blood was sampled, and tissue TCR repertoires likely differ from those in blood. Rarefaction of sorted-subset datasets indicated incomplete sequencing despite the large sequencing depth. Sharing across several donors was observed for approximately 5% of naive CD4, over 3% of naive CD8, around 2.5% of memory CD4, and about 0.4% of memory CD8 clonotypes. Naive subsets generally had larger estimated clonotype richness than memory subsets did.

V has 6 bases trimmed and J has 9 bases trimmed; junction bases matching no gene number 10. The germline V gene specifies MNHEY as CDR1 and SVGAGI as CDR2. The CDR3 sequence holds 14 residues, the cysteine and phenylalanine included. Only the CDR3 DNA stays, 42 bases, in frame from base 1. In the case of this clone: It has no known antigen specificity. Base-call qualities are not available, and no considerably larger clone is one nucleotide away.

TCR CDR3 regions were amplified from genomic DNA by multiplex PCR using the deep immunoSEQ assay. Extracted genomic DNA from each cell subset was spread evenly across all wells of several immunoSEQ 96-well plates, with each plate serving as a replicate. For sorted subsets, 150 to 250 ng genomic DNA, equal to tens of thousands of T cell genomes, was loaded into each replicate PCR. The purified libraries were quantified using a Qubit 3.0 fluorometer, sized with a Bioanalyzer 2100, and then quantified again using the KAPA Library Quantification kit. A separate single-read 150-cycle Illumina NextSeq 550 flow cell was used to sequence each immunoSEQ 96-well plate. As for the authors' bioinformatics: Because the immunoSEQ output included only junctional sequences and no quality scores, the filtering could not be the same as the filtering used for full-length reads. To assign V/J genes and CDR3, sequences were annotated using PyIR, a Python wrapper for IgBLAST v1.9, with IMGT germline references. Reads were filtered out if the reads had weak V/J assignments (E-value above 1e-6), no CDR3, stop codons, out-of-frame junctions, or ambiguous translated residues. V3J clonotypes were defined as sequences sharing an identical inferred V gene, J gene, and CDR3 amino acid sequence. Percentage overlap between repertoires was computed as shared unique clonotypes divided by the size of the smaller repertoire. Richness of each repertoire was evaluated using RTK rarefaction, the Chao1 estimator, and Recon v2.1 estimates of unobserved clonotypes. Generation probabilities for all TCRbeta clonotypes obtained by the gDNA method from a handful of donors were computed using OLGA. TCRdb obtained this table from immuneACCESS and retained in-frame rearrangements with V and J assigned. These tables miss some clones; where compared with another copy, unresolved V genes account for less than half of the shortfall, and the remainder is unexplained. Clonal size and the V and J genes are those of that table, whereas D and trimming came from the DNA. The sample yields about 1,900,000 clones; over 85% were counted once. More than 0.95% of the sample goes to the ten largest clones.

CD8 naive samples were obtained by positive selection for CCR7 among CD45RO-negative cells, yielding a CD45RA+CCR7+ population from which TemRA cells were excluded. Healthy HIV-negative adults with no recently reported acute infections or vaccinations were included as donors. Every donor was a Caucasian adult residing in Nashville, Tennessee, USA. Blood was collected by leukapheresis, and PBMCs were isolated by Ficoll-Histopaque density gradient centrifugation and then cryopreserved in liquid nitrogen vapor phase. Purity and quantity of every magnetically sorted T cell population were checked by analytical flow cytometry. Genomic DNA was isolated from each sorted fraction and quantified by UV absorbance on a Nanodrop 2000c.

The material sequenced was naive CD8+ T cells sorted from blood. This specimen's cell subset or site label, interpreted: CD45RA+CCR7+. The chain uses TRBV6-5 and TRBJ2-1, with 8 junctional bases fitting TRBD1. This sequence was found in a young man in good health. The CDR3 here reads CASSPFQGASEQFF. The DNA is TGTGCCAGCAGCCCTTTCCAGGGGGCGAGTGAGCAGTTCTTC.